These T cell receptor beta chains were read from a single sample in a study of blood T cell repertoires in COVID-19. Some clones are missing from TCRdb's copy, which holds only in-frame ones; the method was immunoSEQ multiplex PCR. The sample lists around 200,000 clones, approximately 78% occurring once. Sequencing was done on a sample of peripheral blood. Receptor source: a woman older than 75 with acute or convalescent COVID-19. The CDR3 runs from the conserved cysteine through the conserved F or W. Each record gives: CDR3 protein, CDR3 DNA, V gene, J gene, D gene, clone size. A D gene is named only where the DNA matches it firmly. Rows give clone size only sometimes, using once, few, many, or a class for an expanded clone.

CASSLVPGNTEAFF	TGTGCCAGCAGTTTAGTCCCCGGGAACACTGAAGCTTTCTTT	TRBV27	TRBJ1-1	NA	once
CASSKVAGTVHYEQYF	TGTGCCAGCAGTAAAGTAGCGGGGACTGTACACTACGAGCAGTACTTC	TRBV7-9	TRBJ2-7	TRBD2	NA
CASSFGQGGGYTF	TGTGCCAGCAGCTTCGGACAGGGGGGTGGCTACACCTTC	TRBV7-2	TRBJ1-2	TRBD1	once
CASSRAGTSGNEQFF	TGTGCCAGCAGCCGCGCCGGGACTAGCGGAAATGAGCAGTTCTTC	TRBV7-3	TRBJ2-1	TRBD2	once
CASSLLRGSGNTIYF	TGTGCCAGCAGTTTACTTCGAGGCTCTGGAAACACCATATATTTT	TRBV28	TRBJ1-3	NA	NA
CASSLGQGNTGELFF	TGCGCCAGCAGCTTGGGACAGGGGAACACCGGGGAGCTGTTTTTT	TRBV5-1	TRBJ2-2	TRBD1	NA
CASSFSGTSGTYEQYF	TGTGCCAGCAGCTTTTCGGGGACTAGCGGGACCTACGAGCAGTACTTC	TRBV7-3	TRBJ2-7	TRBD2	NA
CASSEKTGGTEAFF	TGTGCCAGCAGTGAGAAGACGGGTGGCACTGAAGCTTTCTTT	TRBV2	TRBJ1-1	NA	once
CASSSRTSGRGDGTGELFF	TGTGCTAGCAGCTCCAGGACTAGCGGGAGAGGCGATGGCACCGGGGAGCTGTTTTTT	TRBV7-7	TRBJ2-2	TRBD2	NA
CASIGQASTDTQYF	TGTGCCAGCATCGGACAGGCTAGCACAGATACGCAGTATTTT	TRBV6-6	TRBJ2-3	TRBD1	NA